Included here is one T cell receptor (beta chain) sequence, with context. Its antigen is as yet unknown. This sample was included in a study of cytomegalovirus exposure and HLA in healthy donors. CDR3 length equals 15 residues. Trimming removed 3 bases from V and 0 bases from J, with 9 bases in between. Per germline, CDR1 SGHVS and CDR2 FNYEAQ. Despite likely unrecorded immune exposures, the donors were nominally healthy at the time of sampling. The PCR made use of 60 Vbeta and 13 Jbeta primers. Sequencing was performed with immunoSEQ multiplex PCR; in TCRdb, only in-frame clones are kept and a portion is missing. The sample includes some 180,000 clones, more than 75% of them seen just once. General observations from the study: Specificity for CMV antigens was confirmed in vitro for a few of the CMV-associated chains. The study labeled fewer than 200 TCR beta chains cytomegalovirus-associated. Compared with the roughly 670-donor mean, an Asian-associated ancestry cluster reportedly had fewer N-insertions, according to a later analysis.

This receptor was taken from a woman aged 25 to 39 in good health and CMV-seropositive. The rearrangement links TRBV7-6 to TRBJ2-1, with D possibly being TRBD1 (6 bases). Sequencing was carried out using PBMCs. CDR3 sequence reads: CASSLTGSSYNEQFF. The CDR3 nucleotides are TGTGCCAGCAGCTTGACAGGCAGCTCCTACAATGAGCAGTTCTTC.